Each of the 7 T cell receptor beta chains below was sequenced from the same sample in a study of T cell repertoires in cytomegalovirus infection. TCRdb independently ran MiXCR on the reads; one entry per CDR3 protein. Counted here are about 830,000 distinct CDR3 sequences, roughly 33% occurring once; the ten biggest clones make up 9.5% to 15%. Their antigen targets remain unknown. The source material was cultured CD8+ T cells from PBMCs, sampled from culture after CMV antigen stimulation. All receptors derive from a human donor in good health (CMV status not recorded). Some clones in this sample may be carry-over from other donors' samples.

The chain joins TRBV9 to TRBJ2-7, with TRBD1 matching over 12 bases. CDR3 size: 15 residues. From germline, CDR1 is SGDLS and CDR2 YYNGEE. V lost 6 bases to trimming and J lost 7 bases; unmatched junction nucleotides: 11. CDR3 sequence: CASNGPGQGAWEQYF. In nucleotides, the CDR3 is TGTGCCAGCAACGGCCCGGGACAGGGGGCATGGGAGCAGTACTTC.

As concerns this clonotype: The junction departs from the called germline gene at one end, perhaps through a read error. The rearrangement joins TRBV7-9 to TRBJ1-1; a possible D gene is TRBD1 (5 bases). The length of the CDR3 is 14 residues. Germline loops: CDR1 SEHNR, CDR2 FQNEAQ (reference sequence). The CDR3 loop is CVSSLVGADTEAFF. The CDR3 DNA is TGTGTCAGCAGCTTGGTAGGGGCCGACACTGAAGCTTTCTTT.

A few counts support this clonotype. The rearrangement uses TRBV4-1 and TRBJ1-6; 9 bases map to TRBD1. The CDR3 is 16 amino acids. The germline V gene has CDR1 MGHRA and CDR2 YSYEKL. V was clipped by 2 bases and J by 11 bases; unmatched bases: 10. CDR3 protein: CASSQPGQGSRAPLHF. The CDR3 DNA sequence: TGCGCCAGCAGCCAACCGGGACAGGGTTCTCGGGCACCCCTCCACTTT.

This clonotype was seen only a few times. The V and J genes are TRBV27 and TRBJ1-1; TRBD1 matches at 8 bases. The germline gives CDR1 MNHEY, CDR2 SMNVEV (reference sequence). The CDR3 has 14 amino acids. The ends lost 6 bases at V and 6 bases at J; junction bases unmatched: 9. The CDR3 loop is CASRILQGGAEAFF. CDR3 bases: TGTGCCAGCAGGATACTACAGGGGGGGGCTGAAGCTTTCTTT.

The chain recombines TRBV28 with TRBJ2-1; TRBD1 agrees at 7 bases. The V segment lost 10 bases and the J segment 2 bases; nucleotides outside the gene matches: 11. CDR3 length: 15 residues. CDR1 and CDR2 (germline): MDHEN, SYDVKM. This CDR3 is CATIPDRETYNEQFF. The DNA of the CDR3 is TGTGCCACCATCCCCGACAGGGAAACCTACAATGAGCAGTTCTTC.

V gene TRBV28 combines with J gene TRBJ2-1, with D unresolved. CDR3 size: 15 residues. The germline gives CDR1 MDHEN, CDR2 SYDVKM. V lost 6 bases and J 4 bases, leaving 16 bases between the germline ends. The chain's CDR3 is CASSSDSALYNEQFF. The CDR3 DNA reads TGTGCCAGCAGCTCAGATTCAGCTCTTTACAATGAGCAGTTCTTC. Full variable domain (remainder filled in from reference TRBV28 and TRBJ2-1): DVKVTQSSRYLVKRTGEKVFLECVQDMDHENMFWYRQDPGLGLRLIYFSYDVKMKEKGDIPEGYSVSREKKERFSLILESASTNQTSMYLCASSSDSALYNEQFFGPGTRLTVL.

This clonotype was recorded at least ten times. V is TRBV7-9 and J is TRBJ1-2; 7 nucleotides line up with TRBD1. The CDR3 is 13 amino acids. The V gene end was trimmed by 5 bases and the J gene end by 8 bases; junction bases not matched to a gene: 8. The germline gives CDR1 SEHNR, CDR2 FQNEAQ (reference sequence). CDR3 in amino acids: CASSQGGFRGYTF. CDR3 DNA sequence: TGTGCCAGCAGCCAGGGGGGCTTCCGCGGCTACACCTTC.